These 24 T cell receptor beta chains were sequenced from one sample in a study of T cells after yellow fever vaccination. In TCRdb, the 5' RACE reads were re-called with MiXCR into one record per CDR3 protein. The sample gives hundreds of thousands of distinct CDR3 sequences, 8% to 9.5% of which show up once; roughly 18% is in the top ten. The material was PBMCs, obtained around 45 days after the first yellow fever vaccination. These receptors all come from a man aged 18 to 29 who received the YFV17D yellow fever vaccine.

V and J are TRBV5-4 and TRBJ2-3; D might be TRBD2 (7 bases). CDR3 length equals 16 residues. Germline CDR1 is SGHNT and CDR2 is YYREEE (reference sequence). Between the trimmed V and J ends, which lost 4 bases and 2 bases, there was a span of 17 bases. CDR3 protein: CASSPRGGGNTDTQYF. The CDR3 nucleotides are TGTGCCAGCAGCCCCCGGGGAGGGGGGAACACAGATACGCAGTATTTT.

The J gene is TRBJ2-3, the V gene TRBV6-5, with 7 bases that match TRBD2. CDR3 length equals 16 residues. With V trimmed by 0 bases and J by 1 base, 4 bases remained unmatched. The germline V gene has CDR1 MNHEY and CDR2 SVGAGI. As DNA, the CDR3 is TGTGCCAGCAGTTACTCGCCCACTAGCGGCACAGATACGCAGTATTTT. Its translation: CASSYSPTSGTDTQYF.

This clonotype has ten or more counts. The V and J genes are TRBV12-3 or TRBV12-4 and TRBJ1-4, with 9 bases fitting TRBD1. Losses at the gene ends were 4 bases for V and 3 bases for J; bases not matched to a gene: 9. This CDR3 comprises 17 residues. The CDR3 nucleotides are TGTGCCAGCAGTTCGGGGACAGGGAGTGATTCTAATGAAAAACTGTTTTTT. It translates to CASSSGTGSDSNEKLFF.

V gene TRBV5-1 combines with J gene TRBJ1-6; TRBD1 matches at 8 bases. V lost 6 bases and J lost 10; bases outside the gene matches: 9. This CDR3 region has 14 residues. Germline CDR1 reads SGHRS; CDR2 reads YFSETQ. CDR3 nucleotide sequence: TGCGCCAGCACCTCGACAGGGGATGACTCACCCCTCCACTTT. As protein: CASTSTGDDSPLHF.

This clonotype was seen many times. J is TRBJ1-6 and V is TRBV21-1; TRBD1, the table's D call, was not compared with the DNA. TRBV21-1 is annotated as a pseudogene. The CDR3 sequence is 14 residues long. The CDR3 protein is CASRTGAYNSPLHF. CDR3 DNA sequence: TGTGCCAGCAGGACAGGGGCATATAATTCACCCCTCCACTTT.

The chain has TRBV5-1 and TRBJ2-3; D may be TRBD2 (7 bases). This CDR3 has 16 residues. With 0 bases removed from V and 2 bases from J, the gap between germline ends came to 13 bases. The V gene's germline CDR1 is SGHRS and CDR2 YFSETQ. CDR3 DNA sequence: TGCGCCAGCAGCTTGGCCGTGGGGGGGCTCACAGATACGCAGTATTTT. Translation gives CASSLAVGGLTDTQYF.

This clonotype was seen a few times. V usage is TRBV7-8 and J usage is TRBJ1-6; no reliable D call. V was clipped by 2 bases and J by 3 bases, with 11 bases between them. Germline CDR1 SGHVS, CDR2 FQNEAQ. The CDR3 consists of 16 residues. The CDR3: CASSLPSYSYNSPLHF. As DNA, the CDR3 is TGTGCCAGCAGCTTACCATCTTACAGCTATAATTCACCCCTCCACTTT. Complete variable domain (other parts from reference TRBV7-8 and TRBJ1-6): GAGVSQSPRYKVAKRGQDVALRCDPISGHVSLFWYQQALGQGPEFLTYFQNEAQLDKSGLPSDRFFAERPEGSVSTLKIQRTQQEDSAVYLCASSLPSYSYNSPLHFGNGTRLTVT.

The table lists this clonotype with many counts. The CDR3 sequence: CASRRAVFYEQYF. DNA of the CDR3: TGTGCCAGCAGGCGGGCAGTCTTCTACGAGCAGTACTTC. The genes are TRBV21-1 and TRBJ2-7; no check of the table's D call, TRBD2, against the DNA was made. TRBV21-1 is listed as a pseudogene. The length of the CDR3 is 13 residues.

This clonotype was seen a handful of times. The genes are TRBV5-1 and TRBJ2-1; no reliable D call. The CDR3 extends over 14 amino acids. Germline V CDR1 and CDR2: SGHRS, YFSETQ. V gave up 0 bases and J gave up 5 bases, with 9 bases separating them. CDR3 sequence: CASSLAWQDNEQFF. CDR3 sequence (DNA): TGCGCCAGCAGCTTGGCATGGCAGGACAATGAGCAGTTCTTC.

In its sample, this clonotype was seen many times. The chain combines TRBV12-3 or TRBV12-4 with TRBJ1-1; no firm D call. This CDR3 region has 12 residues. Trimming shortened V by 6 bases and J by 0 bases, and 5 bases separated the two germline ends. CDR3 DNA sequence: TGTGCCAGCAGCAATATGAACACTGAAGCTTTCTTT. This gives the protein CASSNMNTEAFF.

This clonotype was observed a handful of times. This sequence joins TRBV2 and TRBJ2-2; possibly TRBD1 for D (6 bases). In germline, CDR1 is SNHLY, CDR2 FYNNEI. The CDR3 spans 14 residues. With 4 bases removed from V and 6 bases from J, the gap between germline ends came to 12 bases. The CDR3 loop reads CASSGQGISGELFF. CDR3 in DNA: TGTGCCAGCAGTGGGCAGGGGATTTCCGGGGAGCTGTTTTTT.

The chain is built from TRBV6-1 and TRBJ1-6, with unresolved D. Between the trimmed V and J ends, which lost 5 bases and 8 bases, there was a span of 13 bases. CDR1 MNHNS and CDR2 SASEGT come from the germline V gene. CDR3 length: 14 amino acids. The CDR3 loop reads CASSQTVRDSPLHF. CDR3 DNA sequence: TGTGCCAGCAGTCAGACTGTCCGGGATTCACCCCTCCACTTT.

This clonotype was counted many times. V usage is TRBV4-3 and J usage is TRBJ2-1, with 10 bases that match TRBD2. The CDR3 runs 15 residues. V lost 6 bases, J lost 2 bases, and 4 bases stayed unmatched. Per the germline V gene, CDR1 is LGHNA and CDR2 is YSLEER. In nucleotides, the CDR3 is TGCGCCAGCAGACCCGGGACTAGCGCCTACAATGAGCAGTTCTTC. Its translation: CASRPGTSAYNEQFF.

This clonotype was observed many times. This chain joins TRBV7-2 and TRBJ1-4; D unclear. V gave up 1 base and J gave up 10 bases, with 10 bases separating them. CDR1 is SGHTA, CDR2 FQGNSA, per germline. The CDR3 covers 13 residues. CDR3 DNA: TGTGCCAGCAGCTTAGGTGCGGACTTAAAACTGTTTTTT. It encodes CASSLGADLKLFF.

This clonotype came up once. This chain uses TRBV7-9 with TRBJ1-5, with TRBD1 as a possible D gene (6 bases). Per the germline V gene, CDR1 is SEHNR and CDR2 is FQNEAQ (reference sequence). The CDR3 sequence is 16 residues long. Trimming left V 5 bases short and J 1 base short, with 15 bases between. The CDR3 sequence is CASSGGPIGSNQPQHF. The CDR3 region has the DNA TGTGCCAGCAGCGGGGGGCCCATAGGGAGCAATCAGCCCCAGCATTTT.

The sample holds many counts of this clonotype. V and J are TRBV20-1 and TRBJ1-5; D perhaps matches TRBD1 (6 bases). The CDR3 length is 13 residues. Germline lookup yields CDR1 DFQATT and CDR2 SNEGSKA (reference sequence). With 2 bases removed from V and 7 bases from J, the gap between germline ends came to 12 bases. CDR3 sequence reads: CSARLRGAQPQHF. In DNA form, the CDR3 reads TGCAGTGCTAGACTACGGGGGGCGCAGCCCCAGCATTTT.

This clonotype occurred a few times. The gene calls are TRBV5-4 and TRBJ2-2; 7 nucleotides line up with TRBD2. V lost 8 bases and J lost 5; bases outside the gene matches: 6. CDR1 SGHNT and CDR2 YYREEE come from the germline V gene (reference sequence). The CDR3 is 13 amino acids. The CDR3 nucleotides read TGTGCCAGTGTAGCGGGCGGAACCGGGGAGCTGTTTTTT. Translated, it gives CASVAGGTGELFF.

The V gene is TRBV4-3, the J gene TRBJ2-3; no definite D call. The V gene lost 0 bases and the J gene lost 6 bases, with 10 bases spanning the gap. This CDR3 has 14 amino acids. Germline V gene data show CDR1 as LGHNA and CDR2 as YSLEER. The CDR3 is CASSQEQPRDTQYF. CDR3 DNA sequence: TGCGCCAGCAGCCAAGAACAGCCGCGCGATACGCAGTATTTT.

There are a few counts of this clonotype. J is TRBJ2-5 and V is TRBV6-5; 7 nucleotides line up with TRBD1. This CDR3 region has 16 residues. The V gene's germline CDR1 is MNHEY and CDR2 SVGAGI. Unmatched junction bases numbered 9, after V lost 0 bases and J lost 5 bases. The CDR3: CASSYSGLVRGETQYF. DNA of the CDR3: TGTGCCAGCAGTTACTCCGGACTCGTCAGGGGGGAGACCCAGTACTTC.

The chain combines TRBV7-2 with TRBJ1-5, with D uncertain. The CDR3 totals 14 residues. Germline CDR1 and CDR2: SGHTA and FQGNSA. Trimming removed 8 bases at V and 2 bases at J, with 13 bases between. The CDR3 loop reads CASSGVAGNQPQHF. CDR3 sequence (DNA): TGTGCCAGCTCCGGGGTGGCGGGCAATCAGCCCCAGCATTTT.

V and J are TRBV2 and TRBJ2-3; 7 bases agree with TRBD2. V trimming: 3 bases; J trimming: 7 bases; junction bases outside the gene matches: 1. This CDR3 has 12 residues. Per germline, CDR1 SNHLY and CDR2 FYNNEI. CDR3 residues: CASSERGYTQYF. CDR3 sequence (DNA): TGTGCCAGCAGTGAGCGGGGGTATACGCAGTATTTT.

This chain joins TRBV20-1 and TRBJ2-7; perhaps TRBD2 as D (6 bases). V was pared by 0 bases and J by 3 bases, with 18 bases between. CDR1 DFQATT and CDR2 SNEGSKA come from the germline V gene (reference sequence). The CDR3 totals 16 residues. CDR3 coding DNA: TGCAGTGCTAGAGATCCGCGGGGAGGTAGCATCTACGAGCAGTACGTC. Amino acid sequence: CSARDPRGGSIYEQYV.

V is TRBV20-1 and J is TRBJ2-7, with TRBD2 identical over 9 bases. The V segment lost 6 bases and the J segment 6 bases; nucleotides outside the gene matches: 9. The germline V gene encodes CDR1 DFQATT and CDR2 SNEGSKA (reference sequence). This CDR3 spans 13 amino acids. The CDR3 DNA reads TGCAGTGCCGGGACTAGCTTTGGTCGCGAGCAGTACTTC. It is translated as CSAGTSFGREQYF.

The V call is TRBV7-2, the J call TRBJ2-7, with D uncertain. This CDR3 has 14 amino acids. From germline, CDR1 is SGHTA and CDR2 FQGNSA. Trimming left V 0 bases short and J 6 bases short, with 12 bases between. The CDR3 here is CASSLATQVSEQYF. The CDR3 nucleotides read TGTGCCAGCAGCTTAGCGACGCAGGTATCCGAGCAGTACTTC.